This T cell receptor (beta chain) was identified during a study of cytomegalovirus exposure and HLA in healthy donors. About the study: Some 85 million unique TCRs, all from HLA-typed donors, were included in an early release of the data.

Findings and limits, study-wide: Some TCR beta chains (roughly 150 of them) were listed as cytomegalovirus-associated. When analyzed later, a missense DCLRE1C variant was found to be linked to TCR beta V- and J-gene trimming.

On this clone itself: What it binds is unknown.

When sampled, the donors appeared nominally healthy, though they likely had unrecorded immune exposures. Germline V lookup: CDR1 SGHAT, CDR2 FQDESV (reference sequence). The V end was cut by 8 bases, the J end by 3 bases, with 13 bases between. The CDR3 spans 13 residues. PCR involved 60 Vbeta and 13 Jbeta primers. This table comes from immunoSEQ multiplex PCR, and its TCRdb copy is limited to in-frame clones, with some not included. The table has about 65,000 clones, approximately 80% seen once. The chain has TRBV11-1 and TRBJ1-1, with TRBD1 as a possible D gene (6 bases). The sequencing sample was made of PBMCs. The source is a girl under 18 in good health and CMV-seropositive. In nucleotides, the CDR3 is TGTGCCAGCGACCACGGACAGTACACTGAAGCTTTCTTT. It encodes CASDHGQYTEAFF.